These 30 T cell receptor beta chains were sequenced from one sample in a study of T-cell reconstitution after alpha-beta-depleted transplantation in children. A TCRbeta library incorporating unique molecular identifiers was prepared. TCRdb itself ran the PCR reads through MiXCR, one entry per CDR3 protein. This sample yields approximately 130,000 distinct CDR3 sequences, of which 8% to 10% are seen a single time; around 24% belongs to the top ten. This specimen was PBMCs, mostly from graft donor cells, taken 180 days after TCRalphabeta/CD19-depleted stem cell transplant. These receptors came from a girl in the first two years of life who had a stem cell transplant for combined immunodeficiency, so the T cells may come from the graft donor.

This chain connects TRBV12-3 or TRBV12-4 to TRBJ2-3; 8 nucleotides align to TRBD2. The V gene end was trimmed by 3 bases and the J gene end by 1 base; junction bases not matched to a gene: 6. The CDR3 has 16 residues. The CDR3 region is CASSFLAGGRTDTQYF. DNA for the CDR3: TGTGCCAGCAGTTTTTTGGCGGGGGGTCGCACAGATACGCAGTATTTT.

This clonotype was counted a few times. The rearrangement uses TRBV27 and TRBJ1-5, with a tentative D call TRBD1 (5 bases). The germline V and J ends were trimmed by 2 bases and 9 bases, with 11 bases remaining between them. The CDR3 runs to 13 residues. Germline CDR1 reads MNHEY; CDR2 reads SMNVEV (reference sequence). The CDR3 reads CASSLTSGGPQHF. The CDR3 DNA follows: TGTGCCAGCAGTTTAACCTCGGGGGGGCCCCAGCATTTT.

The rearrangement uses TRBV25-1 and TRBJ2-1, with 7 positions matching TRBD1. CDR1 and CDR2 (germline): MGHDK, SYGVNS. Losses at the gene ends were 4 bases for V and 9 bases for J; bases not matched to a gene: 6. This CDR3 has 13 amino acids. The DNA of the CDR3 is TGTGCCAGCAGTGTTCGACAGGGTGGTGAGCAGTTCTTC. Translation gives CASSVRQGGEQFF.

This CDR3 reads CASNDRINQPQHF. The CDR3 DNA reads as TGTGCCAGTAACGACAGAATCAATCAGCCCCAGCATTTT. The chain is built from TRBV6-2 or TRBV6-3 and TRBJ1-5, with D tentatively TRBD1 (5 bases). With 9 bases removed from V and 3 bases from J, the gap between germline ends came to 12 bases. The CDR3 runs 13 residues. The germline CDR1 and CDR2 sequences are MNHEY and SVGEGT.

V and J are TRBV24-1 and TRBJ1-2, with TRBD1 as a possible D gene (6 bases). From germline, CDR1 is KGHDR and CDR2 SFDVKD. The CDR3 is made up of 14 amino acids. Trimming took 6 bases from V and 8 from J, leaving 18 bases between them. The CDR3 coding sequence is TGTGCCACCAGTCCGGGACACCACTCTGGAGGCTACACCTTC. It codes for CATSPGHHSGGYTF.

The CDR3 is CSAHRRTAGTEAFF. Here the CDR3 DNA reads TGCAGTGCTCACCGTCGCACGGCAGGCACTGAAGCTTTCTTT. V usage is TRBV20-1 and J usage is TRBJ1-1; D uncertain. Germline V gives CDR1 DFQATT, CDR2 SNEGSKA (reference sequence). V was trimmed by 5 bases and J by 4 bases, leaving 17 bases between them. The CDR3 runs 14 residues.

The chain has TRBV30 and TRBJ1-2, with D tentatively TRBD1 (5 bases). V was trimmed by 1 base and J by 3 bases, leaving 9 bases between them. Germline CDR1 and CDR2: GTSNPN and SVGIG (reference sequence). The CDR3 has 13 residues. CDR3 sequence: CAWSARVDYGYTF. The DNA of the CDR3 is TGTGCCTGGAGTGCCAGGGTGGACTATGGCTACACCTTC.

This clonotype occurred a few times. The genes are TRBV27 and TRBJ2-7; perhaps D is TRBD1 or TRBD2 (6 bases each). The germline gives CDR1 MNHEY, CDR2 SMNVEV (reference sequence). This CDR3 comprises 15 residues. V lost 4 bases and J 1 base, leaving 14 bases between the germline ends. The CDR3 region is CASSSEGGLSYEQYF. CDR3 bases: TGTGCCAGCAGTTCCGAAGGGGGGCTTTCCTACGAGCAGTACTTC.

J is TRBJ2-7 and V is TRBV12-3 or TRBV12-4; 9 bases map to TRBD2. J lost 4 bases, V lost 2 bases, and 6 bases had no gene match. This CDR3 region has 15 residues. CDR3 loop: CASSLHSSGAYEQYF. The CDR3 nucleotides read TGTGCCAGCAGTTTACATTCTAGCGGGGCATACGAGCAGTACTTC.

This clonotype occurred a few times. The chain carries TRBV9 and TRBJ2-1; maybe TRBD2 (6 bases). This CDR3 region has 15 residues. CDR1 is SGDLS and CDR2 is YYNGEE in the germline V gene. The V end lost 1 base, the J end lost 3 bases, and 11 bases lay between the germline ends. The CDR3 region has the DNA TGTGCCAGCAGCGTAAGCGGAGCGGGCTACAATGAGCAGTTCTTC. Its protein is CASSVSGAGYNEQFF.

This clonotype was observed a handful of times. J is TRBJ1-1 and V is TRBV5-6, with 9 bases lining up with TRBD1. The V segment lost 4 bases and the J segment 4 bases; nucleotides outside the gene matches: 11. This CDR3 has 16 residues. The V gene's germline CDR1 is SGHDT and CDR2 YYEEEE. CDR3 nucleotide sequence: TGTGCCAGCAGCCCGTCCCGGGACAGGGTTGGCACTGAAGCTTTCTTT. Its translation is CASSPSRDRVGTEAFF.

This clonotype was seen more than once but under ten times. V gene TRBV5-5 combines with J gene TRBJ2-7; 8 positions agree with TRBD2. V was clipped by 5 bases and J by 0 bases; unmatched bases: 13. Germline V gene lookup returns CDR1 SGHKS and CDR2 YYEKEE (reference sequence). This CDR3 comprises 17 residues. CDR3 in amino acids: CASRLPSLRGDSYEQYF. The CDR3 bases are TGTGCCAGCAGGTTGCCAAGCTTGCGGGGGGACTCCTACGAGCAGTACTTC.

This clonotype was seen only a few times. The chain couples TRBV20-1 to TRBJ1-1; D is uncertain. The CDR3 runs 12 residues. Germline CDR1 DFQATT, CDR2 SNEGSKA (reference sequence). V was clipped by 0 bases and J by 4 bases, with 6 bases between them. The CDR3 protein is CSARDLPTEAFF. CDR3 DNA sequence: TGCAGTGCTAGAGACTTACCCACTGAAGCTTTCTTT.

The chain couples TRBV12-3 or TRBV12-4 to TRBJ1-1; D is unclear. This CDR3 has 16 residues. V was cut by 3 bases and J by 5 bases, with 19 bases left in between. CDR3 residues: CASSFRPPSRRTEAFF. The CDR3 DNA reads TGTGCCAGCAGTTTTAGGCCCCCCTCGCGGAGAACTGAAGCTTTCTTT.

This rearrangement joins TRBV7-7 to TRBJ2-7; a weak D match, TRBD2 (6 bases). CDR3 length: 14 amino acids. Germline values: CDR1 SSHAT, CDR2 FNYEAQ (reference sequence). CDR3 DNA sequence: TGTGCTATCTCGGGGCGGGGCAGGGCCTACGAGCAGTACTTC. Amino acids: CAISGRGRAYEQYF.

This clonotype was seen a few times. The chain joins TRBV25-1 to TRBJ1-5, with D unclear. V lost 3 bases and J lost 2, with 8 bases in between. This CDR3 is built from 14 residues. In germline, CDR1 is MGHDK, CDR2 SYGVNS. Here the CDR3 reads CASSDHRGNQPQHF. The CDR3 nucleotides read TGTGCCAGCAGTGATCATCGGGGCAATCAGCCCCAGCATTTT. The whole variable domain, remainder taken from reference TRBV25-1 and TRBJ1-5, is EADIYQTPRYLVIGTGKKITLECSQTMGHDKMYWYQQDPGMELHLIHYSYGVNSTEKGDLSSESTVSRIRTEHFPLTLESARPSHTSQYLCASSDHRGNQPQHFGDGTRLSIL.

The chain employs TRBV12-3 or TRBV12-4 and TRBJ1-2, with 8 bases aligning to TRBD1. This CDR3 contains 13 residues. Trimming cost V 5 bases and J 4 bases; bases outside gene matches: 3. CDR3 protein: CASSGDRRYGYTF. The CDR3 nucleotides read TGTGCCAGCAGTGGGGACAGGCGCTATGGCTACACCTTC.

This clonotype was seen a handful of times. The chain is built from TRBV10-3 and TRBJ2-7; maybe TRBD2 (6 bases). The CDR3 sequence is 14 residues long. Germline V gene lookup returns CDR1 ENHRY and CDR2 SYGVKD. The V gene lost 10 bases and the J gene lost 2 bases, with 18 bases spanning the gap. CDR3 in amino acids: CATMELGGAYEQYF. In DNA, the CDR3 is TGTGCCACAATGGAACTTGGCGGGGCCTACGAGCAGTACTTC.

Only one count was recorded for this clonotype. An end of the junction differs from the germline gene, which may be a read error. The gene calls are TRBV5-1 and TRBJ1-1, with D unclear. Looked up from germline, CDR1 is SGHRS and CDR2 is YFSETQ. The CDR3 is 15 amino acids. The CDR3 here is CASSLERAIVTEAFF. The CDR3 DNA is TGCGCCAGCAGCTTGGAGCGGGCAATAGTCACTGAAGCTTTCTTC.

The chain couples TRBV20-1 to TRBJ2-4; 8 positions match TRBD1. The CDR3 runs to 15 residues. CDR1 and CDR2 (germline): DFQATT, SNEGSKA (reference sequence). V lost 0 bases, J lost 7 bases, and 8 bases stayed unmatched. The CDR3 coding sequence is TGCAGTGCTAGAGAAAGTAGCTGGACAGGGAACATTCAGTACTTC. It encodes CSARESSWTGNIQYF.

This clonotype showed up many times. The chain links TRBV12-3 or TRBV12-4 to TRBJ1-5, with unresolved D. V dropped 0 bases and J dropped 9 bases, with 6 bases sitting between them. CDR3 size: 12 residues. The CDR3 sequence: CASSLASRPQHF. CDR3 nucleotides: TGTGCCAGCAGTTTAGCTTCACGGCCCCAGCATTTT.

The chain links TRBV20-1 to TRBJ1-5; the match to TRBD1 covers 10 bases. The CDR3 loop spans 14 amino acids. Germline assignment: CDR1 DFQATT and CDR2 SNEGSKA (reference sequence). With 6 bases clipped from V and 4 bases from J, the junction kept 6 bases outside the gene matches. Here the CDR3 DNA reads TGCAGTGCAGGACCGGGACAGGGGAATCAGCCCCAGCATTTT. This translates into CSAGPGQGNQPQHF.

In this sample, this clonotype turned up a few times. This chain uses TRBV7-2 with TRBJ2-7, with D possibly TRBD2 on 6 matching bases. Germline lookup yields CDR1 SGHTA and CDR2 FQGNSA. Trimming shortened V by 4 bases and J by 0 bases, and 10 bases separated the two germline ends. CDR3 size: 14 residues. DNA of the CDR3: TGTGCCAGCAGCTCCGGGGGAAGCTCCTACGAGCAGTACTTC. Translated, it gives CASSSGGSSYEQYF.

This clonotype was counted ten times or more. The V call is TRBV24-1, the J call TRBJ2-3; D uncertain. With 4 bases removed from V and 3 bases from J, the gap between germline ends came to 4 bases. The germline gives CDR1 KGHDR, CDR2 SFDVKD. CDR3 length: 12 residues. The CDR3 here is CATSEGTDTQYF. As DNA, the CDR3 is TGTGCCACCAGTGAAGGTACAGATACGCAGTATTTT.

Ten or more counts support this clonotype. The rearrangement links TRBV5-1 to TRBJ2-5, with 7 positions matching TRBD2. J gave up 1 base and V 5 bases, and 5 bases lay outside the gene matches. The germline V gene has CDR1 SGHRS and CDR2 YFSETQ. The CDR3 has 14 amino acids. The CDR3, as DNA: TGCGCCAGCAGGCTGTGGGAGGGCCAAGAGACCCAGTACTTC. This sequence encodes CASRLWEGQETQYF.

This clonotype appeared many times. Here the CDR3 reads CASSFDGQGPYEQYF. CDR3 DNA: TGTGCCAGCAGTTTTGACGGACAGGGCCCCTACGAGCAGTACTTC. The rearrangement joins TRBV12-3 or TRBV12-4 to TRBJ2-7; the match to TRBD1 covers 8 bases. Trimming took 3 bases from V and 2 from J; bases not matched to a gene: 6. CDR3 length: 15 residues.

Concerning this clonotype itself: Germline and junction disagree at one end, which may indicate a read error. This chain connects TRBV28 to TRBJ2-5; 9 nucleotides match TRBD2. CDR1 is MDHEN and CDR2 is SYDVKM in the germline V gene. This CDR3 is 13 amino acids long. CDR3 DNA sequence: TGTGCCGGCAGTTTGGGACTAGCTGAGACCCAGTACTTC. Translation: CAGSLGLAETQYF.

This chain connects TRBV12-3 or TRBV12-4 to TRBJ2-2; possibly TRBD2 for D (6 bases). The ends were cut back, 6 bases at V and 5 bases at J, with 7 bases in the middle. The CDR3 is made up of 12 amino acids. As DNA, the CDR3 is TGTGCCAGCAGGCGGGGTACCGGGGAGCTGTTTTTT. Translation: CASRRGTGELFF.

This clonotype was seen only a few times. The chain is built from TRBV18 and TRBJ2-7; D is uncertain. Per the germline V gene, CDR1 is KGHSH and CDR2 is LQKENI. With 4 bases removed from V and 4 bases from J, the gap between germline ends came to 14 bases. The CDR3 contains 14 residues. CDR3 sequence: CASSLSGLLYEQYF. CDR3 bases: TGTGCCAGCTCACTTTCCGGTCTCTTATACGAGCAGTACTTC.

The V and J genes are TRBV5-5 and TRBJ2-5; 7 bases align to TRBD1. Trimming removed 4 bases from V and 1 base from J; junction bases left unmatched: 4. CDR3 length equals 14 residues. Germline-derived CDR1 and CDR2 are SGHKS and YYEKEE (reference sequence). CDR3 DNA: TGTGCCAGCAGCCGACAGGGCCCCCAAGAGACCCAGTACTTC. Its protein is CASSRQGPQETQYF.